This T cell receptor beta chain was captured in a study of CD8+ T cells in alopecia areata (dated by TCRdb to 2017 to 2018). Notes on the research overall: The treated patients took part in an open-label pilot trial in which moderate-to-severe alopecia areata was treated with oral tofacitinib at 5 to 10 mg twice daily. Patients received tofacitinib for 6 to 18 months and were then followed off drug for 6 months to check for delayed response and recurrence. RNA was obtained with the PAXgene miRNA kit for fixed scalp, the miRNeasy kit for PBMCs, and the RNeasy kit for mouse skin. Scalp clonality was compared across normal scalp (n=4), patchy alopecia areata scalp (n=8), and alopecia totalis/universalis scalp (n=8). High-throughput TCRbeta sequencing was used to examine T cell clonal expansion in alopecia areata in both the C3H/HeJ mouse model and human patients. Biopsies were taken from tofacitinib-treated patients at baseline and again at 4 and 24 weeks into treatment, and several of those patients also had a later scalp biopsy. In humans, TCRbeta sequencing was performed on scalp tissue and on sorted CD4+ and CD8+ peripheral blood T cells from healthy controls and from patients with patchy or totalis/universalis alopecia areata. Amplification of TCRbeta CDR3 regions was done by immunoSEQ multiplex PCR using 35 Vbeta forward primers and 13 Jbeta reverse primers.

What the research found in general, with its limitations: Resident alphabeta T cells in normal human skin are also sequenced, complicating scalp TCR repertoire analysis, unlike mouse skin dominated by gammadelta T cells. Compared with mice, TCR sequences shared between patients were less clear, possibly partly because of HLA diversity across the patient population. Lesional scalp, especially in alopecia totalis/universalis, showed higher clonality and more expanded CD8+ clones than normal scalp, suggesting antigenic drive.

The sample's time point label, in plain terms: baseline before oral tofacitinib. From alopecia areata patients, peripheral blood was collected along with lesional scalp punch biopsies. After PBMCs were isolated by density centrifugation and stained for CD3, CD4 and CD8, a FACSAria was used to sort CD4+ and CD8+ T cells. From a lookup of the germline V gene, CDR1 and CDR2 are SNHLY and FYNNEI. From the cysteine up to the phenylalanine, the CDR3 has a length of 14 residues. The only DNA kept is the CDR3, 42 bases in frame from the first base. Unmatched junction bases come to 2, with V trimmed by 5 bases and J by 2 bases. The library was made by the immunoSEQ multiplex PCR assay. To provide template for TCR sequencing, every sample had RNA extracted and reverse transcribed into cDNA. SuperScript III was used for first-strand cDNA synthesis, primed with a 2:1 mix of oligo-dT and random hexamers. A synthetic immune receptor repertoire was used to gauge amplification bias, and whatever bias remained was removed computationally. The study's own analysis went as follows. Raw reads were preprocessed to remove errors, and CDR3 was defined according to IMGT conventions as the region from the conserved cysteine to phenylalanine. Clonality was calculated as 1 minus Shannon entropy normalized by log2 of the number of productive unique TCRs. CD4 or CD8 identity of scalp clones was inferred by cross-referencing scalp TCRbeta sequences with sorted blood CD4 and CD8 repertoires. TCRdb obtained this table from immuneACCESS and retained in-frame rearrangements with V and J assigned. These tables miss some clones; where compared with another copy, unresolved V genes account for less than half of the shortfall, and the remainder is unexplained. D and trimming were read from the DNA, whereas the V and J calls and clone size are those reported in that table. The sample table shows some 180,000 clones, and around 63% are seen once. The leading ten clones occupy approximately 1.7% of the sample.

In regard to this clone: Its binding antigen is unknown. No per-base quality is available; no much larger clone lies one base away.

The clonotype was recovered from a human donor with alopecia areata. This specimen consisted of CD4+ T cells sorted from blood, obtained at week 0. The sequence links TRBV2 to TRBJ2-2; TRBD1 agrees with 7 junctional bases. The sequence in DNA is TGTGCCAGCAGTATAGGGGGCAACACCGGGGAGCTGTTTTTT. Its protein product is CASSIGGNTGELFF.